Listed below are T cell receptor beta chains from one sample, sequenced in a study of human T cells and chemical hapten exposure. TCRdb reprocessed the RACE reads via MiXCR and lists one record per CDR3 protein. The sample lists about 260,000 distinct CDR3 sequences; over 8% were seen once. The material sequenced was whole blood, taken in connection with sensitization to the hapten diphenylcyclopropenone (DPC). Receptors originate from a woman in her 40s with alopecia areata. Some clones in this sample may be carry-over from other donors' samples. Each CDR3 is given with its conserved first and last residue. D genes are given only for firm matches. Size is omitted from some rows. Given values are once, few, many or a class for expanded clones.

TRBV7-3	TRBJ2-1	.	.	TGTGCCAGCAGCGGCGGGACTCACAATGAGCAGTTCTTC	CASSGGTHNEQFF
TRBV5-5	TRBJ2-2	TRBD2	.	TGTGCCAGCAGCTTGTCTTCTCTAGCGGCCATTAACACCGGGGAGCTGTTTTTT	CASSLSSLAAINTGELFF
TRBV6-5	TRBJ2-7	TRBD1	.	TGTGCCAGCATGCAGGTGGGGACAGCCTACGAGCAGTACTTC	CASMQVGTAYEQYF
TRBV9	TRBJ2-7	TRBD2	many	TGTGCCAGCAGCGTAGCGGCTAGCGGCCCCTACGAGCAGTACTTC	CASSVAASGPYEQYF
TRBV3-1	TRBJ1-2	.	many	TGTGCCAGCAGCCTCCGGGGGGTCTTCGATGGCTACACCTTC	CASSLRGVFDGYTF
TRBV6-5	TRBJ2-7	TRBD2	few	TGTGCCAGCAGTTACGTGAAGACCGGGACTAAACTTTACGAGCAGTACTTC	CASSYVKTGTKLYEQYF
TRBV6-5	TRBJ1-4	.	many	TGTGCCAGCAGTTTCGGGAACGTCGGGGCCGAAAAACTGTTTTTT	CASSFGNVGAEKLFF
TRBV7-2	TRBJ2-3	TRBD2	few	TGTGCCAGCAGCTTCTGGACTAGCGGCAGCACAGATACGCAGTATTTT	CASSFWTSGSTDTQYF
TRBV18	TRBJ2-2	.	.	TGTGCCAGCTCACCAGGGCTAGAAGTCACCGGGGAGCTGTTTTTT	CASSPGLEVTGELFF
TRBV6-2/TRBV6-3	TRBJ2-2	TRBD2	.	TGTGCCAGCCGGTCGACTAGCGTGAACACCGGGGAGCTGTTTTTT	CASRSTSVNTGELFF
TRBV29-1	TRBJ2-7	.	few	TGCAGCGTCCTGGTGGGAGGTAGCCACGAGCAGTACTTC	CSVLVGGSHEQYF
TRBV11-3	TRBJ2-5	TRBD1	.	TGTGCCAGCAGTTCCGGGACAGCCCTCCAAGAGACCCAGTACTTC	CASSSGTALQETQYF
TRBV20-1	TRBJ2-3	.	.	TGCAGTGCTAGAGATGGGTCTTCCACAGATACGCAGTATTTT	CSARDGSSTDTQYF
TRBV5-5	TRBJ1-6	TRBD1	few	TGTGCCAGCAGCCAATGGGACAGGAATAATTCACCCCTCCACTTT	CASSQWDRNNSPLHF
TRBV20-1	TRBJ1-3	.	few	TGCAGTGCCAGACTTGGGGCTGCTGGAAACACCATATATTTT	CSARLGAAGNTIYF
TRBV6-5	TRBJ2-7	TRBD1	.	TGTGCCACGACCCGGGACAGGGGAGTTTACGAGCAGTACTTC	CATTRDRGVYEQYF
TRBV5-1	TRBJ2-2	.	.	TGCGCCAGCAGAAGTTCAGACACCGGGGAGCTGTTTTTT	CASRSSDTGELFF
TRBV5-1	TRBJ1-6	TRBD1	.	TGCGCCAGCACGGACAGGGATAATTCACCCCTCCACTTT	CASTDRDNSPLHF
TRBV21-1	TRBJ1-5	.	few	TGTGCCAGCAGCCCCAAGGACAGCATTAGCAATCAGCCCCAGCATTTT	CASSPKDSISNQPQHF
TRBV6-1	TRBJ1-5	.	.	TGTGCCAGCAGTGAAGCGCGGACAAATCAGCCCCAGCATTTT	CASSEARTNQPQHF
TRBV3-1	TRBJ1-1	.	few	TGTGCCAGCAGCCAAGTCCTTCGAGGGAGGACTGAAGCTTTCTTT	CASSQVLRGRTEAFF
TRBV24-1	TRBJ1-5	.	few	TGTGCCACCAGTGACACCGGACGGCGGGATCAGCCCCAGCATTTT	CATSDTGRRDQPQHF
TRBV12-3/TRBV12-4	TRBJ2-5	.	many	TGTGCCAGCAGTTTAGCGCGTAGGGATCAGTACTTC	CASSLARRDQYF
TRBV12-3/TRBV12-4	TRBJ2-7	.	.	TGTGCCAGCAGTTTTTTGGGGACGCCCGAGCAGTACTTC	CASSFLGTPEQYF
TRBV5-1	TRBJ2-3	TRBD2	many	TGCGCCAGCAGCTTGGCTCAGACTAGCGGGAGAGTTGATACGCAGTATTTT	CASSLAQTSGRVDTQYF
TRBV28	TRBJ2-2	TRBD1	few	TGTGCCAGCAGGGGAGGACAGGGGGCTGGCACCGGGGAGCTGTTTTTT	CASRGGQGAGTGELFF
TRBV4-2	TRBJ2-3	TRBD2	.	TGTGCCAGCAGCCAAGTAGCTTTGCGGGAGACAGATACGCAGTATTTT	CASSQVALRETDTQYF
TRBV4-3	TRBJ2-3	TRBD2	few	TGCGCCAGCAGCCAACATACTAGCGGGAGAGGTTGGGCAGATACGCAGTATTTT	CASSQHTSGRGWADTQYF
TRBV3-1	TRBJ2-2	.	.	TGTGCCAGCAGCCCGTTCGACACCGGGGAGCTGTTTTTT	CASSPFDTGELFF
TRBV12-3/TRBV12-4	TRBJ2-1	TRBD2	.	TGTGCCAGCAGACCGGGACTAGCGGGAAAAAATTACAATGAGCAGTTCTTC	CASRPGLAGKNYNEQFF
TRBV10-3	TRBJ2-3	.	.	TGTGCCATCAGTGAGATACCCTTGGCTAGCGGCACAGATACGCAGTATTTT	CAISEIPLASGTDTQYF
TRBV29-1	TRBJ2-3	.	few	TGCAGCGTGGGTAGGCTAACCCGCACAGATACGCAGTATTTT	CSVGRLTRTDTQYF
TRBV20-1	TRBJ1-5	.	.	TGCAGTGCTAGAGACCCCCATCAGCCCCAGCATTTT	CSARDPHQPQHF
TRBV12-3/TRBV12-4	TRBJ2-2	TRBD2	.	TGTGCCAGCAACAAGCGGGAGGGCGCCGGGGAGCTGTTTTTT	CASNKREGAGELFF
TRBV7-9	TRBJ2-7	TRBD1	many	TGTGCCAGCAGCGCCGGGACAGTCTCCGAGCAGTACTTC	CASSAGTVSEQYF
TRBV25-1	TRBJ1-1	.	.	TGTGCCAGCAGTGCCCCGGGACACCTAAACACTGAAGCTTTCTTT	CASSAPGHLNTEAFF
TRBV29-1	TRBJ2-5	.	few	TGCAGCGGCACAGGCCCCCAAGAGACCCAGTACTTC	CSGTGPQETQYF
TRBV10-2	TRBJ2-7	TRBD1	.	TGCGCCAGCAACAGAGCCGGGACAGACACCTACGAGCAGTACTTC	CASNRAGTDTYEQYF
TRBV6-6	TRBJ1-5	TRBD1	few	TGTGCCAGCAGTCCACCGGGACAGTGGAGCCCCCAGCATTTT	CASSPPGQWSPQHF
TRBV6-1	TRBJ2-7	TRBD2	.	TGTGCCAGCAGTGTAACGGGAGGGGCCTCCTACGAGCAGTACTTC	CASSVTGGASYEQYF
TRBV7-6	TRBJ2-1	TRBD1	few	TGTGCCAGCAGCTCGGGGACAGGGGGCCCTGAGCAGTTCTTC	CASSSGTGGPEQFF
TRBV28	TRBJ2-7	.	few	TGTGCCAGCAGCGATCGGTGGGGCCAACGGGACTCCTACGAGCAGTACTTC	CASSDRWGQRDSYEQYF
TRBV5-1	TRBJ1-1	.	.	TGCGCCAGCAGCTTAAGACAGGACACTGAAGCTTTCTTT	CASSLRQDTEAFF
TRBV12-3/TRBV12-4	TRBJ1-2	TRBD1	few	TGTGCCAGCAGTCCACAGGGGTACTATGGCTACACCTTC	CASSPQGYYGYTF
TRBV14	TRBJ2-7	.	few	TGTGCCAGCAGCCAAGGCGGGTTAGGCGAGCAGTACTTC	CASSQGGLGEQYF
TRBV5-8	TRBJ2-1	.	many	TGTGCCAGCAGCCCTGATGGGTATTCCTACAATGAGCAGTTCTTC	CASSPDGYSYNEQFF
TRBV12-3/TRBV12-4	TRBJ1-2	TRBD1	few	TGTGCCAGCAGTTTACATTGGACAGGGAGTAGCTATGGCTACACCTTC	CASSLHWTGSSYGYTF
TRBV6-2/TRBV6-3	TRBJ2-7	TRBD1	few	TGTGCCAGCACCTACGCAGGGGGCTTCTACGAGCAGTACTTC	CASTYAGGFYEQYF
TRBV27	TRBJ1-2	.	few	TGTGCCAGCAGTCCCTCATCGAATGGCTACACCTTC	CASSPSSNGYTF
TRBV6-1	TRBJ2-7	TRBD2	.	TGTGCCAGCAATCGGGAGGCGGTGGGGTTGAGAAACGAGCAGTACTTC	CASNREAVGLRNEQYF
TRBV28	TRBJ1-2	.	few	TGTGCCAGCAGTTTAGGTGTGGGAACAATAAACTATGGCTACACCTTC	CASSLGVGTINYGYTF